A single sample gave rise to the 19 T cell receptor beta chains below, sequenced in a study of T cell responses to AZD1222 COVID-19 vaccine. Sequencing was performed with immunoSEQ multiplex PCR; in TCRdb, only in-frame clones are kept and a portion is missing. The table shows 150,000 to 200,000 clones, with about nine tenths occurring only once. The sequencing here drew on peripheral blood, taken 28 days after the second AZD1222 dose. The receptors were sampled from an adult who received the AZD1222 COVID-19 vaccine.

A few counts support this clone. The V call is TRBV10-3, the J call TRBJ2-3; D ambiguous. The CDR3 has 13 residues. Germline CDR1 and CDR2: ENHRY and SYGVKD. V was pared by 3 bases and J by 4 bases, with 8 bases between. This CDR3 is CAISEVSADTQYF. DNA of the CDR3: TGTGCCATCAGTGAAGTGTCCGCAGATACGCAGTATTTT.

V is TRBV12-3 or TRBV12-4 and J is TRBJ2-1; 8 bases are shared with TRBD1. V lost 6 bases to trimming and J lost 8 bases; unmatched junction nucleotides: 6. The CDR3 extends over 13 amino acids. CDR3 in DNA: TGTGCCAGCAGCTCCATGACAGGGGATGAGCAGTTCTTC. It yields the protein CASSSMTGDEQFF.

About this clone: The sample contains more than one DNA sequence encoding this CDR3. This chain joins TRBV7-8 and TRBJ2-1; TRBD2 matches at 8 bases. Germline loops: CDR1 SGHVS, CDR2 FQNEAQ. The CDR3 contains 17 residues. The J segment lost 0 bases and the V segment lost 1 base, leaving 5 bases of the junction unmatched. CDR3 DNA sequence: TGTGCCAGCAGCTTAGGGGGCAGCGGGAGCTCCTACAATGAGCAGTTCTTC. Protein: CASSLGGSGSSYNEQFF. The full variable domain, completed using reference TRBV7-8 and TRBJ2-1, is GAGVSQSPRYKVAKRGQDVALRCDPISGHVSLFWYQQALGQGPEFLTYFQNEAQLDKSGLPSDRFFAERPEGSVSTLKIQRTQQEDSAVYLCASSLGGSGSSYNEQFFGPGTRLTVL.

The chain joins TRBV5-1 to TRBJ2-6; no firm D call. The CDR3 consists of 14 residues. The germline CDR1 and CDR2 sequences are SGHRS and YFSETQ. Trimming removed 4 bases at V and 0 bases at J, with 5 bases between. CDR3: CASSRSSGANVLTF. In DNA form, the CDR3 reads TGCGCCAGCAGCCGGTCCTCTGGGGCCAACGTCCTGACTTTC. Filled out from reference TRBV5-1 and TRBJ2-6, the complete variable domain reads KAGVTQTPRYLIKTRGQQVTLSCSPISGHRSVSWYQQTPGQGLQFLFEYFSETQRNKGNFPGRFSGRQFSNSRSEMNVSTLELGDSALYLCASSRSSGANVLTFGAGSRLTVL.

This chain connects TRBV11-2 to TRBJ2-1; D unresolved. The CDR3 runs 14 residues. CDR1 is SGHAT and CDR2 is FQNNGV in the germline V gene. V was trimmed by 3 bases and J by 6 bases, leaving 12 bases between them. Written as DNA, the CDR3 is TGTGCCAGCAGCTTGAGAGCCACGTTCAATGAGCAGTTCTTC. Protein sequence: CASSLRATFNEQFF.

The chain carries TRBV3-1 (or the pseudogene TRBV3-2) and TRBJ1-2; D remains ambiguous. Germline CDR1 LGHDT, CDR2 YNNKEL (reference sequence). This CDR3 has 12 residues. V lost 1 base and J lost 5, with 5 bases in between. Written as DNA, the CDR3 is TGTGCCAGCAGCCAAGGGGGATATGGCTACACCTTC. It specifies CASSQGGYGYTF.

The chain links TRBV12-3 or TRBV12-4 to TRBJ1-2; D is undetermined. CDR3 size: 13 residues. V was cut by 3 bases and J by 7 bases, with 12 bases left in between. Written as DNA, the CDR3 is TGTGCCAGCAGTTTTAGGGTATTCGGTGGCTACACCTTC. As protein: CASSFRVFGGYTF.

The CDR3 sequence is CASSPPQGVSYEQYF. The CDR3 coding sequence is TGTGCCAGCTCACCACCCCAGGGGGTGTCCTACGAGCAGTACTTC. The chain has TRBV18 and TRBJ2-7; 7 positions match TRBD1. The CDR3 is 15 amino acids. Germline CDR1 KGHSH, CDR2 LQKENI. The ends lost 0 bases at V and 1 base at J; junction bases unmatched: 3.

In its sample, this clone was seen a few times. V gene TRBV29-1 combines with J gene TRBJ1-1; D is perhaps TRBD1 (6 bases). This CDR3 region has 13 residues. V gave up 7 bases and J gave up 0 bases, with 12 bases separating them. The germline V gene encodes CDR1 SQVTM and CDR2 ANQGSEA. The CDR3 loop is CSAGGQLNTEAFF. In DNA form, the CDR3 reads TGCAGCGCCGGCGGACAGCTGAACACTGAAGCTTTCTTT.

The chain joins TRBV2 to TRBJ2-1; TRBD1 matches at 8 bases. CDR3 length: 14 amino acids. Losses at the gene ends were 4 bases for V and 7 bases for J; bases not matched to a gene: 6. Germline V gene lookup returns CDR1 SNHLY and CDR2 FYNNEI. CDR3: CASSVQGARNEQFF. The DNA of the CDR3 is TGTGCCAGCAGTGTTCAGGGGGCTAGGAATGAGCAGTTCTTC.

CDR3 sequence reads: CASRVTGANVLTF. CDR3 bases: TGTGCCAGCAGGGTGACTGGGGCCAACGTCCTGACTTTC. The chain carries TRBV27 and TRBJ2-6, with D uncertain. The V gene's germline CDR1 is MNHEY and CDR2 SMNVEV (reference sequence). The CDR3 is made up of 13 amino acids. The V gene lost 6 bases and the J gene lost 2 bases, with 5 bases spanning the gap.

This rearrangement joins TRBV5-1 to TRBJ2-7; the D call may be TRBD1 or TRBD2 (5 bases each). CDR3 size: 14 residues. Trimming pared 5 bases from V and 3 bases from J, leaving 15 bases between. Germline V gene sequence: CDR1 SGHRS, CDR2 YFSETQ. In DNA form, the CDR3 reads TGCGCCAGCAGTTCCGGGACGGACCTCTACGAGCAGTACTTC. Encoded protein: CASSSGTDLYEQYF.

J is TRBJ1-6 and V is TRBV5-1; no definite D call. The germline V gene has CDR1 SGHRS and CDR2 YFSETQ. Trimming left V 0 bases short and J 0 bases short, with 7 bases between. The CDR3 extends over 16 amino acids. In DNA, the CDR3 is TGCGCCAGCAGCTTGGACGCCAGCTCCTATAATTCACCCCTCCACTTT. It yields the protein CASSLDASSYNSPLHF.

The chain combines TRBV28 with TRBJ2-7, with 9 bases aligning to TRBD2. Trimming at V came to 5 bases and at J to 2 bases, leaving 7 bases not matched to a gene. CDR1 and CDR2 (germline): MDHEN, SYDVKM. The CDR3 is made up of 15 amino acids. The CDR3 loop is CASSPSGVAAYEQYF. Written as DNA, the CDR3 is TGTGCCAGCAGTCCTAGCGGGGTAGCGGCCTACGAGCAGTACTTC.

V gene TRBV9 combines with J gene TRBJ2-5; TRBD2 might be the D (6 bases). The V end was cut by 4 bases, the J end by 1 base, with 14 bases between. Germline V lookup: CDR1 SGDLS, CDR2 YYNGEE. This CDR3 has 15 residues. The CDR3 here is CASSSSGSFQETQYF. The CDR3 DNA is TGTGCCAGCAGCTCCAGCGGGTCCTTCCAAGAGACCCAGTACTTC.

The gene calls are TRBV3-1 (or the pseudogene TRBV3-2) and TRBJ1-2; 7 nucleotides line up with TRBD1. The CDR3 extends over 18 amino acids. The V gene end was trimmed by 1 base and the J gene end by 3 bases; junction bases not matched to a gene: 14. In germline, CDR1 is LGHDT, CDR2 YNNKEL (reference sequence). CDR3 loop: CASSQGRQGQWGYYGYTF. DNA for the CDR3: TGTGCCAGCAGCCAAGGTAGACAGGGCCAATGGGGCTACTATGGCTACACCTTC.

The chain recombines TRBV5-1 with TRBJ1-6, with a weak D call TRBD1 (6 bases). V lost 0 bases to trimming and J lost 14 bases, with 24 bases between them. Germline lookup yields CDR1 SGHRS and CDR2 YFSETQ. The CDR3 sequence is 17 residues long. This CDR3 is CASSLGSSGTPRMTLHF. CDR3 coding DNA: TGCGCCAGCAGCTTGGGATCCTCCGGGACACCCAGGATGACCCTCCACTTT.

V and J are TRBV29-1 and TRBJ2-5; TRBD2 might be the D (7 bases). Trimming removed 2 bases at V and 4 bases at J, with 11 bases between. CDR1 SQVTM and CDR2 ANQGSEA come from the germline V gene. The CDR3 contains 13 residues. DNA of the CDR3: TGCAGCGTTGAACGGGGAGGGGGAGAGACCCAGTACTTC. Its protein is CSVERGGGETQYF. Using reference TRBV29-1 and TRBJ2-5 for the parts outside the CDR3, the full variable domain is SAVISQKPSRDICQRGTSLTIQCQVDSQVTMMFWYRQQPGQSLTLIATANQGSEATYESGFVIDKFPISRPNLTFSTLTVSNMSPEDSSIYLCSVERGGGETQYFGPGTRLLVL.

A single count supports this clone. The gene calls are TRBV5-5 and TRBJ2-7; 9 bases are a match to TRBD2. The CDR3 has 15 residues. Germline CDR1 is SGHKS and CDR2 is YYEKEE (reference sequence). V lost 1 base and J lost 7; bases outside the gene matches: 9. CDR3 in amino acids: CASSLSSGTRFEQYF. As DNA, the CDR3 is TGTGCCAGCAGCTTGTCTAGCGGGACGCGGTTTGAGCAGTACTTC.